Sequencing of this TCR beta chain was carried out in a study of T-cell reconstitution after alpha-beta-depleted transplantation in children. This clonotype was counted ten times or more. Molecular barcoding with unique molecular identifiers was used for the TCRbeta library. TCRdb independently ran MiXCR on the PCR reads; one entry per CDR3 protein. The table has some 240,000 distinct CDR3 sequences, around 9.7% seen once. The CDR3 length is 15 residues. Germline V gene data show CDR1 as MNHEY and CDR2 as SVGAGI. Unmatched junction bases numbered 7, after V lost 0 bases and J lost 6 bases. The receptor comes from a human donor who donated a stem cell graft to a child with SCID. V usage is TRBV6-5 and J usage is TRBJ2-7, with TRBD2 matching over 8 bases. Sequencing was performed on PBMCs from the stem cell graft donor, taken from the stem cell graft. The CDR3 sequence: CASSYSSGGTSEQYF. The CDR3 DNA follows: TGTGCCAGCAGTTACTCGTCGGGGGGGACGTCCGAGCAGTACTTC.